The rows below give T cell receptor beta chains drawn from one sample of a study of shared clonotypes between healthy human individuals. The protocol was immunoSEQ multiplex PCR, while the TCRdb copy is restricted to in-frame clones and leaves out a portion. The table has millions of clones, roughly 94% seen once. The sequenced material came from naive CD8+ T cells sorted from blood. The receptors derive from a man aged 18 to 35 in good health. Both conserved end residues are part of each CDR3. The D gene is left open where the match is weak. Rows give clone size only sometimes, using once, few, many, or a class for an expanded clone.

size | D | J | V | DNA | CDR3
- | - | TRBJ2-3 | TRBV9 | TGTGCCAGCAGCGCCCTCCCGAGCACAGATACGCAGTATTTT | CASSALPSTDTQYF
- | - | TRBJ1-2 | TRBV6-5 | TGTGCCAGCAGTTACGTACAGGGAAACTATGGCTACACCTTC | CASSYVQGNYGYTF
- | - | TRBJ2-3 | TRBV5-1 | TGCGCCAGCAGCGGGACGGTAAGCACAGATACGCAGTATTTT | CASSGTVSTDTQYF
- | TRBD1 | TRBJ1-3 | TRBV6-5 | TGTGCCAGCAGCAGACAGGGTACAGGAAACACCATATATTTT | CASSRQGTGNTIYF
- | TRBD1 | TRBJ2-7 | TRBV14 | TGTGCCAGCAGCCTGGACAGGGGAGGCGAGCAGTACTTC | CASSLDRGGEQYF
- | - | TRBJ1-5 | TRBV6-5 | TGTGCCAGCAGTTACTCGAAAGATCAGCCCCAGCATTTT | CASSYSKDQPQHF
- | - | TRBJ1-1 | TRBV5-1 | TGCGCCAGCAAGGCAGGGGCCACTGAAGCTTTCTTT | CASKAGATEAFF
- | TRBD1 | TRBJ1-1 | TRBV4-3 | TGCGCCAGCAGCCAAGACCAGGGGGTCGTCACTGAAGCTTTCTTT | CASSQDQGVVTEAFF
- | TRBD1 | TRBJ2-2 | TRBV27 | TGTGCCAGCAGTTTAGGGACAGACACCGGGGAGCTGTTTTTT | CASSLGTDTGELFF
- | - | TRBJ1-1 | TRBV6-1 | TGTGCCAGCAGTGGCCCAGGGGCGAACACTGAAGCTTTCTTT | CASSGPGANTEAFF
- | - | TRBJ2-7 | TRBV19 | TGTGCCAGTAGTATAGGGGCCGGGGACTACGAGCAGTACTTC | CASSIGAGDYEQYF
- | - | TRBJ2-1 | TRBV11-2 | TGTGCCAGCAGTCCCGCGCTGGGGGCGCTACTAAACAATGAGCAGTTCTTC | CASSPALGALLNNEQFF
- | TRBD2 | TRBJ2-7 | TRBV10-3 | TGTGCCATCAGTGAGTTACTAGCGGACTACGAGCAGTACTTC | CAISELLADYEQYF
- | - | TRBJ2-5 | TRBV5-4 | TGTGCCAGCAGCTTCCCGCACAACCAAGAGACCCAGTACTTC | CASSFPHNQETQYF
- | - | TRBJ2-2 | TRBV4-1 | TGCGCCAGCAGCGCAGGGGGGAACGCCGGGGAGCTGTTTTTT | CASSAGGNAGELFF
- | - | TRBJ2-5 | TRBV5-6 | TGTGCCAGCAGCTTAATCTACCAAGAGACCCAGTACTTC | CASSLIYQETQYF
- | - | TRBJ1-1 | TRBV11-2 | TGTGCCAGCAGCTTAGTTCCAGCAACGAGCTACACTGAAGCTTTCTTT | CASSLVPATSYTEAFF
- | - | TRBJ2-7 | TRBV4-3 | TGCGCCAGCAGCCAGGGCCTGGCAGGGTCCTACGAGCAGTACTTC | CASSQGLAGSYEQYF
- | TRBD2 | TRBJ2-1 | TRBV4-3 | TGCGCCAGCAGCCAAGTCCTAGCGGGAGAGGCGGGTGAGCAGTTCTTC | CASSQVLAGEAGEQFF
- | - | TRBJ2-7 | TRBV5-6 | TGTGCCAGCAGCGTTACAGGGTATCCCTACGAGCAGTACTTC | CASSVTGYPYEQYF
- | - | TRBJ2-2 | TRBV27 | TGTGCCAGCAGTATCGGGGCCGCGGTGGGGGAGCTGTTTTTT | CASSIGAAVGELFF
- | TRBD1 | TRBJ1-2 | TRBV9 | TGTGCCAGCAGCCCCAGGGACAGCGAGTTTTTCGGCTACACCTTC | CASSPRDSEFFGYTF
- | TRBD1 | TRBJ1-3 | TRBV11-2 | TGTGCCAGCAGCTCACGGGACAGAGACTCTGGAAACACCATATATTTT | CASSSRDRDSGNTIYF
- | TRBD1 | TRBJ1-1 | TRBV5-1 | TGCGCCAGTAAGACAGGGGAGACTGAAGCTTTCTTT | CASKTGETEAFF
once | TRBD1 | TRBJ1-1 | TRBV27 | TGTGCCAGCAGTTTATTGGGGACAGGCCGCACTGAAGCTTTCTTT | CASSLLGTGRTEAFF
- | - | TRBJ2-4 | TRBV9 | TGTGCCAGCAGCGTAGCTGGAGGCAAAAACATTCAGTACTTC | CASSVAGGKNIQYF
- | - | TRBJ2-7 | TRBV10-2 | TGCGCCAGCAGTCGCACGTACAGCTACGAGCAGTACTTC | CASSRTYSYEQYF
- | - | TRBJ1-1 | TRBV2 | TGTGCCAGCACTGCCTCTGAAGCTTTCTTT | CASTASEAFF
- | - | TRBJ2-7 | TRBV1 | TGCACCAGCAGCCAAGATACTATCTTGCCTACGAGTCGGCCTAAGTACTTC | CTSSQDTILPTSRPKYF
- | - | TRBJ2-5 | TRBV5-8 | TGTGCCAGCAGCTTCTTAATGGGACTTTTAGAGACCCAGTACTTC | CASSFLMGLLETQYF
- | - | TRBJ2-5 | TRBV27 | TGTGCCAGCAGTCCAGCCTCCTGGGAGACCCAGTACTTC | CASSPASWETQYF
- | - | TRBJ1-2 | TRBV11-2 | TGTGCCAGCAGCGAGACATCGGATGGCTACACCTTC | CASSETSDGYTF
- | - | TRBJ2-7 | TRBV19 | TGTGCCAGTAGCCATAGCGTCTCCTACGAGCAGTACTTC | CASSHSVSYEQYF
- | - | TRBJ2-1 | TRBV9 | TGTGCCAGCAGCCCTTGGGCAGTCCACAATGAGCAGTTCTTC | CASSPWAVHNEQFF
- | - | TRBJ1-5 | TRBV13 | TGTGCCAGCAGCTTAGGAGGGTGGGAGGGCAATCAGCCCCAGCATTTT | CASSLGGWEGNQPQHF
- | - | TRBJ1-5 | TRBV19 | TGTGCCAGTACCCCGGGACGGAGCTACAATCAGCCCCAGCATTTT | CASTPGRSYNQPQHF
- | TRBD2 | TRBJ2-7 | TRBV6-6 | TGTGCCAGCACTGGACTAGCGGGAGCTATTGCCTACGAGCAGTACTTC | CASTGLAGAIAYEQYF
- | TRBD1 | TRBJ1-1 | TRBV5-1 | TGCGCCAGCAGCGGGACAGCCCTGAACACTGAAGCTTTCTTT | CASSGTALNTEAFF
- | TRBD1 | TRBJ2-7 | TRBV6-5 | TGTGCCAGCAGGACAACCGGGACAGGGCCCGGGGAGCAGTACTTC | CASRTTGTGPGEQYF
- | TRBD2 | TRBJ2-3 | TRBV2 | TGTGCCAGCAGTGCCCCCCTAGCGGGTAGCACAGATACGCAGTATTTT | CASSAPLAGSTDTQYF
- | - | TRBJ2-5 | TRBV4-1 | TGCGCCAGCAGCCAAGATGGGGGTAAAGAGACCCAGTACTTC | CASSQDGGKETQYF
- | TRBD2 | TRBJ2-7 | TRBV27 | TGTGCCAGCAGGGCAGCGGGAGGTTCCTACGAGCAGTACTTC | CASRAAGGSYEQYF
- | - | TRBJ2-7 | TRBV15 | TGTGCCACCAGCAGAGGCGCCAGCTCCTACGAGCAGTACTTC | CATSRGASSYEQYF
once | - | TRBJ2-1 | TRBV6-4 | TGTGCCAGCAGTGTTTACGGGGGAGGCGAGCAGTTCTTC | CASSVYGGGEQFF
- | - | TRBJ2-5 | TRBV5-1 | TGCGCCAGCAGCTTGTGGGGGACCCAAGAGACCCAGTACTTC | CASSLWGTQETQYF
- | - | TRBJ2-7 | TRBV4-1 | TGCGCCAGCAGCCATGCCTCAGGGGGGATCGGCGAGCAGTACTTC | CASSHASGGIGEQYF
- | - | TRBJ1-1 | TRBV7-9 | TGTGCCAGCAGCTCTTTGCCGAACACTGAAGCTTTCTTT | CASSSLPNTEAFF
- | TRBD2 | TRBJ2-2 | TRBV5-8 | TGTGCCAGCAGCTTTGTAGCGGGGGCCCTTTTAGCCGGGGAGCTGTTTTTT | CASSFVAGALLAGELFF
- | - | TRBJ2-2 | TRBV7-9 | TGTGCCAGCAGCGTCACAACCGGGGAGCTGTTTTTT | CASSVTTGELFF
- | TRBD1 | TRBJ2-7 | TRBV11-2 | TGTGCCAGCAGCCCTCGACTTGGGACAGACTACGAGCAGTACTTC | CASSPRLGTDYEQYF
once | - | TRBJ1-6 | TRBV9 | TGTGCCAGCAGCGTAGAGGCGGATTGGTTCGATAATTCACCCCTCCACTTT | CASSVEADWFDNSPLHF
- | TRBD2 | TRBJ2-7 | TRBV9 | TGTGCCAGCAGCGCCCGGACTAGGTCCACCTACGAGCAGTACTTC | CASSARTRSTYEQYF
- | TRBD1 | TRBJ2-7 | TRBV2 | TGTGCCAGCAGCCTTCCGGGACAGGGTGGCGAGCAGTACTTC | CASSLPGQGGEQYF